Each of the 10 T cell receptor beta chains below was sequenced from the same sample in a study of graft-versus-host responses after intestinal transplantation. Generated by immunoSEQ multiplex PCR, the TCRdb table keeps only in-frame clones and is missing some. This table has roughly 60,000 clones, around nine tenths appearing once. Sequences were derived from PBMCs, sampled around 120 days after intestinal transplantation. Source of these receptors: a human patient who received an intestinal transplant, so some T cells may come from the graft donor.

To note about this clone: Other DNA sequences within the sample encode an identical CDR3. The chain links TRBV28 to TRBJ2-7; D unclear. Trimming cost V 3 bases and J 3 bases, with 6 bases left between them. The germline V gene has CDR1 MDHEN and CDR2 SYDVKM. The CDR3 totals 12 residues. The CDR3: CASSFTGYEQYF. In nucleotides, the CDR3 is TGTGCCAGCAGTTTTACCGGCTACGAGCAGTACTTC. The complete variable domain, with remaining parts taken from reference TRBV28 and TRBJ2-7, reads DVKVTQSSRYLVKRTGEKVFLECVQDMDHENMFWYRQDPGLGLRLIYFSYDVKMKEKGDIPEGYSVSREKKERFSLILESASTNQTSMYLCASSFTGYEQYFGPGTRLTVT.

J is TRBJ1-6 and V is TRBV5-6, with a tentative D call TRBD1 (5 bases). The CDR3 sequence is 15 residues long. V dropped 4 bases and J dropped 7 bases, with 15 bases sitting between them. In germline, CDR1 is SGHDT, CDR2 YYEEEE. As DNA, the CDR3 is TGTGCCAGCAGCCCTCGTGAGGGGTTAAATTCACCCCTCCACTTT. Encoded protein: CASSPREGLNSPLHF.

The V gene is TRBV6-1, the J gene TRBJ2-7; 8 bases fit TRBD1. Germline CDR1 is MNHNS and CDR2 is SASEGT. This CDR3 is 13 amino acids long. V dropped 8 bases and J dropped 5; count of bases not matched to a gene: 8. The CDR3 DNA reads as TGTGCCAGCTCCCGAGACAGGGGTAACGAGCAGTACTTC. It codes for CASSRDRGNEQYF.

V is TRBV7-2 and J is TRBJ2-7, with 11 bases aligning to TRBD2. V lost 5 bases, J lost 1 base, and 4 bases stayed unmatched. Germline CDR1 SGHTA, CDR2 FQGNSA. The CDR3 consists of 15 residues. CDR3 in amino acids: CASSPGLADSYEQYF. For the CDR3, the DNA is TGTGCCAGCAGCCCGGGACTAGCGGATTCCTACGAGCAGTACTTC.

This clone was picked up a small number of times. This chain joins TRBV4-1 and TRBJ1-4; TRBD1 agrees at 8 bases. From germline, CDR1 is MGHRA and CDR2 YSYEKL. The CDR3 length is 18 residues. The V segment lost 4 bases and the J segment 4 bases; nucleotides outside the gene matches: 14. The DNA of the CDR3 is TGCGCCAGCAGCCCGGGGGACAGGTGGATGGGTATTAATGAAAAACTGTTTTTT. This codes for CASSPGDRWMGINEKLFF.

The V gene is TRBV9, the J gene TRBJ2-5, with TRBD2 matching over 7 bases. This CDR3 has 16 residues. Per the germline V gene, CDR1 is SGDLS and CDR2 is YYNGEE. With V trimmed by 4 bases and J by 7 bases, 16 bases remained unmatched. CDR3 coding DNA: TGTGCCAGCAGCCTAGAGGGACTACCCAGGGTTGGGACCCAGTACTTC. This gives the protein CASSLEGLPRVGTQYF.

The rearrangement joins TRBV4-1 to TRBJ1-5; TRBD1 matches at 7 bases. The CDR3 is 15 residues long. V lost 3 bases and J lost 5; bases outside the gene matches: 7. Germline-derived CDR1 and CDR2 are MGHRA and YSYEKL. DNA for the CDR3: TGCGCCAGCAGCCATGCTGACAGGGACCATCAGCCCCAGCATTTT. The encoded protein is CASSHADRDHQPQHF.

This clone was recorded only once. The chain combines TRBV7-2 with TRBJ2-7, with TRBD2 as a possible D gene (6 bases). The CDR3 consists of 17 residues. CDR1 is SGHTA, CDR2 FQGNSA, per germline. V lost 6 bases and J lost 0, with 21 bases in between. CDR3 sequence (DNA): TGTGCCAGCAGATTAACGAGCCGGGACTTCTACTCCTACGAGCAGTACTTC. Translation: CASRLTSRDFYSYEQYF.

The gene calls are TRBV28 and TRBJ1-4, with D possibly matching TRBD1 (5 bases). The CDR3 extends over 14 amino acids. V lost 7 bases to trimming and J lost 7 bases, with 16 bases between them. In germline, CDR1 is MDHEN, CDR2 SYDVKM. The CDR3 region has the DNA TGTGCCAGCATCCTGGGGCCGCGGAGTGAAAAACTGTTTTTT. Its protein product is CASILGPRSEKLFF.

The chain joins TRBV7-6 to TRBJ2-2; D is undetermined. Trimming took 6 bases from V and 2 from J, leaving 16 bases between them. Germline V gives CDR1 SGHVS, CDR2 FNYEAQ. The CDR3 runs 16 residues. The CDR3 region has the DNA TGTGCCAGCAGTATGCTCACGCACCTAAACACCGGGGAGCTGTTTTTT. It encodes CASSMLTHLNTGELFF.